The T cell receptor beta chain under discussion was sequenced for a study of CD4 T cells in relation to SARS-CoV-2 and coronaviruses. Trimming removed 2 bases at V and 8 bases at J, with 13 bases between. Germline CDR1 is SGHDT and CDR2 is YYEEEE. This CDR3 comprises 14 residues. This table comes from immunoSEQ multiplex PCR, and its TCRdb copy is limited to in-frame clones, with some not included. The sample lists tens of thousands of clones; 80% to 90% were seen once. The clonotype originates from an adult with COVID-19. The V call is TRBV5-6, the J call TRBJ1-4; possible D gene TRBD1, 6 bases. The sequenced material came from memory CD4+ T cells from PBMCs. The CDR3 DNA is TGTGCCAGCAGCTTTCCGACAGGTGGCGAAAAACTGTTTTTT. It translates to CASSFPTGGEKLFF. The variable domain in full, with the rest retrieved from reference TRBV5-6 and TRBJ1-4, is DAGVTQSPTHLIKTRGQQVTLRCSPKSGHDTVSWYQQALGQGPQFIFQYYEEEERQRGNFPDRFSGHQFPNYSSELNVNALLLGDSALYLCASSFPTGGEKLFFGSGTQLSVL.